This TCR beta chain was found in a study of cytomegalovirus exposure and HLA in healthy donors (dated by TCRdb to about 2017). About the investigation overall: In an earlier analysis of under 750 of the donors, approximately 300 Gb of sequence data and approximately 120 million unique TCR beta sequences from about 179 million T cells were reported. Donor age, sex, ethnicity and CMV serostatus were compiled alongside the repertoire data. Across some 400 genotyped donors of the cohort, an average of 235,054 unique TCR beta nucleotide sequences per donor were sequenced, and roughly a sixth of those sequences were non-productive. Besides the first cohort of roughly 660 subjects, a separate validation cohort made up of 120 different subjects was used. An early release that covered 500 to 800 HLA-typed donors contained around 330 gigabases of sequencing data and 75 million to 100 million unique TCR sequences. In an earlier analysis of 587 of the donors, high-throughput TCR beta sequencing was used to judge whether each TCR beta V gene segment behaved as functional or pseudogenic. All discovery cohort repertoires had been generated on a single sequencing platform. To predict cytomegalovirus infection status, the study combined high-throughput TCR immunosequencing, statistical association of individual TCRs with disease status, and machine learning. Four or five DR-DQ haplotypes were handled as single units for association and clustering because linkage in the cohort was strong. The study aimed to test whether signatures of past pathogen exposure could be identified by cataloging public T cell receptors. The later analysis used no new phenotypic data to find candidate immune exposures, relying instead on TCR beta sequences and their occurrence across donors. The study profiled the T cell repertoires of approximately 700 subjects by immunosequencing and related them to cytomegalovirus serostatus. A later analysis re-analyzed previously published TCR beta repertoires from 666 donors and added high-resolution HLA genotyping to study TCR occurrence patterns. A later genetic analysis took genome-wide SNP genotypes for about 55% of the 666 donors and used that subset as a discovery cohort. The number of typed donors differed by locus: about 620-640 for A, B, C, DRB1 and DQB1; 500 to 550 for DQA1; 606 for DPA1; and 400 to 480 for DPB1. Of the roughly 410 genotyped donors, roughly 80% were placed in the genetic ancestry cluster associated with self-reported Caucasian donors. HLA typing covered class I and class II loci at four-digit resolution. What the study reported, not specific to this receptor: According to a later genetic analysis, donors in an Asian-associated ancestry cluster had fewer N-insertions in productive TCRs than the approximately 710-donor mean. Most TCR sequences were observed very rarely across donors, whereas some public TCRs were present in many individuals. The cohort was sequenced for TCR beta chains only, and without alpha or paired-chain data the features that could be detected were limited. Correlated functional status among segregating V segments might reflect linkage disequilibrium, but an unknown experimental factor could not be ruled out. In an earlier analysis of over 550 of the donors, most TCR beta V segments were observed in productive rearrangements about 87% or about 30% of the time, broadly matching IMGT annotations. Some IMGT-functional V segments, including TRBV6-2 and TRBV6-3, could not be distinguished by the 87-base-pair reads and were therefore excluded. Sequencing depth was assumed to be roughly uniform across donors in the presence/absence analyses, though that assumption may not hold. In a later genetic analysis, a missense DCLRE1C variant was associated with V-gene and J-gene trimming of TCR beta chains, and the association was replicated in an independent cohort. Most CMV-associated TCR beta chains appeared to be HLA-restricted in a later analysis, and the HLA associations seemed to be driven largely by CMV exposure. A further reported finding was that TCR beta sequences accurately predicted the HLA-A and HLA-B alleles for most subjects in the first cohort. In a later analysis, TCR association rates were found to vary across HLA loci, with the most associated TCRs seen for DRB1 alleles and the fewest for HLA-C alleles. A later analysis found that HLA-associated TCR beta chains were more clonally expanded and had lower generation probabilities than equally common non-associated chains. The authors suggested that the approach could potentially be generalized to other disease states and immunological phenotypes. For the cohort, immune exposure information was limited to CMV serostatus. When HLA alleles, especially DR and DQ, strongly co-occurred, attributing TCR associations to individual alleles was difficult. Specific HLA alleles were associated with 15,000 to 20,000 TCR beta sequences at a false discovery rate of 0.05 in a later analysis. Cytomegalovirus status was reported to be diagnosed by the classifier with high specificity and sensitivity in both the original and validation cohorts. In a later analysis, several top co-occurrence clusters were reported to appear linked to parvovirus B19, influenza, CMV and Epstein-Barr virus. In vitro tests confirmed that a few of the cytomegalovirus-associated TCR beta chains recognize cytomegalovirus antigens. A cluster of highly shared sequence variants was judged likely to represent a technical artifact of the sequencing pipeline. Because HLA typing was missing for some donors at each locus, association tests included only the typed subset. A total of 164 TCR beta chains were listed by the study as associated with cytomegalovirus. Because counts were too low, seventeen rarely observed V segments, including chromosome 9 orphons, were left out of the earlier analysis of several hundred of the donors.

This clone was seen only a few times. Its specific antigen is unknown. The junction does not match germline at one end; this may be a read error. Libraries were prepared through the immunoSEQ multiplex PCR assay. The multiplex PCR relied on a mix of 60 forward primers for TCR Vbeta segments and 13 reverse primers for TCR Jbeta segments. The CDR3 region of rearranged TCR beta genes was amplified from genomic DNA with a multiplex PCR assay. On the Illumina HiSeq System, the amplified TCR beta libraries were sequenced as 87-base-pair reads. The paper's data handling went like this. Across the roughly 700 repertoires, a later analysis counted some 81 million unique TCR beta chains, roughly 11 million of which were shared by at least two donors. Raw reads were error-corrected and collapsed into unique sequences with a nearest-neighbor algorithm that merged closely related sequences to remove PCR and sequencing errors. Alignment of CDR3 sequences to IMGT reference sequences was used to assign V, D and J gene segments. For a sequence to be retained, a match of at least six nucleotides to both a V gene segment and a J gene segment was required. Rearrangements were classified as productive when the CDR3 lacked stop codons and remained in frame with V and J, and all other rearrangements were classified as non-productive. Following IMGT convention, CDR3 was defined as the stretch from the second conserved V-encoded cysteine up to the conserved J-encoded phenylalanine. The earlier analysis of approximately 590 of the donors excluded any sequence lacking an unambiguous match to a single V gene segment. An earlier analysis of roughly 590 of the donors called V segments functional above 56.7% productive rearrangements and segregating when the between-donor standard deviation exceeded 5%. A statistical classification framework was built for diagnosing cytomegalovirus status from the catalog of TCR beta chain sequences. In a later analysis, V and J genes were assigned by comparing TCR nucleotide sequences against IMGT/GENE-DB human TR gene sequences. Using the TCRdist pipeline, a later analysis assigned CDR3 sequences along with most-parsimonious VDJ recombination scenarios. In a later analysis, each TCR beta chain was defined by its CDR3 amino acid sequence together with its V-gene family, and reads lacking a unique V-gene family were excluded. In a later analysis, 450 to 600 highly shared, low-generation-probability nucleotide sequences were removed to address suspected cross-contamination and a sequencing artifact. A later analysis calculated a clonal expansion index for each public chain from normalized within-repertoire ranks of inferred template counts. Generation probabilities in a later analysis came from a VDJ recombination model fitted to out-of-frame rearrangements, and those results were checked against IGoR. A later analysis scored TCR-TCR, TCR-HLA and TCR-CMV co-occurrence with hypergeometric tests, applying a repertoire-size bias correction to TCR pairs. To estimate false discovery rates, a later analysis permuted the HLA or CMV assignments 20 times. A later analysis grouped co-occurring TCRs with DBSCAN, adding TCRdist sequence similarity when clustering within HLA-allele-positive subsets. Repertoires with fewer than 30,000 or more than 120,000 public chains were left out of co-occurrence clustering, as were about five repertoires with anomalous nucleotide sharing. TCRdb re-hosts the immuneACCESS table, in-frame sequences only. Its copies lack some clones; in the studies checked, an unresolved V gene accounts for under half of them, and the cause for the rest is not known. That table is the source of V, J and clone size, and D and trimming were worked out from the DNA. This sample holds under 200,000 clones; roughly 13% were observed only once. Of the sample, about 7.8% is held by the ten largest clones.

The cohort consisted of 666 healthy bone marrow donors. Cohort members were all nominally healthy when sampled, although unrecorded immune exposures were likely present. The donor tested CMV seropositive and was one of the 289 seropositive cohort members. Each donor provided a peripheral blood sample, and peripheral blood mononuclear cells were used for TCR beta sequencing. Genomic DNA extraction from the blood cell samples was performed with the Qiagen DNeasy Blood Extraction Kit. The germline V gene sets CDR1 to SGDLS and CDR2 to YYNGEE. Reading from cysteine to phenylalanine, the CDR3 counts 15 amino acids. The kept DNA is CDR3 alone, 45 bases in frame from the first base.

This TCR derives from a man in his forties or fifties in good health and CMV-seropositive. The rearrangement combines TRBV9 with TRBJ2-5, with 7 bases in between that match TRBD2. Material: PBMCs. The CDR3 amino acid sequence is: CASTPTGGFQETQYF. The DNA reads as follows: TGTGCCAGCACCCCCACGGGGGGATTCCAAGAAACCCAGTACTTC.